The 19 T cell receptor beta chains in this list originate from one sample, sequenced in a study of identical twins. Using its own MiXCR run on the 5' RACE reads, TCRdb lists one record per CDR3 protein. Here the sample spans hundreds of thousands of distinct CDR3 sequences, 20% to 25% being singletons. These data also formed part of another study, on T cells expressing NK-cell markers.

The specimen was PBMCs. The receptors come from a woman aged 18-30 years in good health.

This CDR3 reads CASSRRLRGDEQYF. CDR3 sequence (DNA): TGTGCCAGCAGCCGTCGGCTCAGGGGCGACGAGCAGTACTTC. V and J are TRBV12-3 or TRBV12-4 and TRBJ2-7; a possible D gene is TRBD1 (6 bases). The CDR3 runs to 14 residues. Trimming shortened V by 6 bases and J by 5 bases, and 17 bases separated the two germline ends.

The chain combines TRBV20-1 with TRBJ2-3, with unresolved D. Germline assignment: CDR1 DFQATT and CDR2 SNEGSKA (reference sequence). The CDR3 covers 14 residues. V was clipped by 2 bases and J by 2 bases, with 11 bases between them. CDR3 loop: CSARLIRNTDTQYF. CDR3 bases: TGCAGTGCTAGACTAATCCGGAACACAGATACGCAGTATTTT.

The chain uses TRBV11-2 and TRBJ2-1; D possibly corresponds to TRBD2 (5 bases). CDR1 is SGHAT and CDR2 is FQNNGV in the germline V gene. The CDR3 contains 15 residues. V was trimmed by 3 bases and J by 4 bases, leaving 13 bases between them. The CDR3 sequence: CASSFLAGDYNEQFF. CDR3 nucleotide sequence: TGTGCCAGCAGCTTTCTAGCCGGCGATTACAATGAGCAGTTCTTC.

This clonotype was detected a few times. The CDR3 DNA is TGCAGCGTCGGTCTACAGGCCCCCTACGAGCAGTACTTC. Amino acids: CSVGLQAPYEQYF. The chain has TRBV29-1 and TRBJ2-7; D may be TRBD1 (5 bases). The ends were cut back, 6 bases at V and 2 bases at J, with 14 bases in the middle. Germline V gene data show CDR1 as SQVTM and CDR2 as ANQGSEA. This CDR3 has 13 residues.

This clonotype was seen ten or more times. The CDR3 spells CASSQRPSGNIQYF. CDR3 sequence (DNA): TGTGCCAGCAGTCAACGGCCGAGCGGAAACATTCAGTACTTC. V usage is TRBV21-1 and J usage is TRBJ2-4; the table's TRBD2 call for D was not verified on the DNA. TRBV21-1 is classified as a pseudogene. CDR3 length: 14 residues.

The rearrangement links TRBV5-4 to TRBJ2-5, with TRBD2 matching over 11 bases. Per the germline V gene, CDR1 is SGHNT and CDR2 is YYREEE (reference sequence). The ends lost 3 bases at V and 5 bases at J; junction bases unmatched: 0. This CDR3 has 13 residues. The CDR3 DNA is TGTGCCAGCAGCTCTAGCGGGAGGGAGACCCAGTACTTC. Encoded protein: CASSSSGRETQYF.

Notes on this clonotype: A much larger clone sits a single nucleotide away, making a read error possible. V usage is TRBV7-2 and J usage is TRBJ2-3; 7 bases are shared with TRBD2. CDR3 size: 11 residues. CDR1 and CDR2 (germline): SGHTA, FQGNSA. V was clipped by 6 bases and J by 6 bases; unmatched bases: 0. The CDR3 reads CASRAGDTQYF. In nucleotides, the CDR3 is TGTGCCAGCAGAGCGGGGGATACGCAGTATTTT.

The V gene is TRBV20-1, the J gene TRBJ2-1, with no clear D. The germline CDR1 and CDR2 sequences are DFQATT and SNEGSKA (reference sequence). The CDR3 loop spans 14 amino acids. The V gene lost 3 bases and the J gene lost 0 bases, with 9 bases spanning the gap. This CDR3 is CSARSRISYNEQFF. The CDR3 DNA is TGCAGTGCTAGGTCTAGGATCTCCTACAATGAGCAGTTCTTC.

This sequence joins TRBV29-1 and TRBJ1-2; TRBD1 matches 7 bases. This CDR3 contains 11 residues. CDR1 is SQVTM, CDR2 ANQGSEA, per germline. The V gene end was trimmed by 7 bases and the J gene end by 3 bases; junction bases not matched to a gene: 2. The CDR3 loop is CSGGTDYGYTF. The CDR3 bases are TGCAGCGGCGGGACAGACTATGGCTACACCTTC.

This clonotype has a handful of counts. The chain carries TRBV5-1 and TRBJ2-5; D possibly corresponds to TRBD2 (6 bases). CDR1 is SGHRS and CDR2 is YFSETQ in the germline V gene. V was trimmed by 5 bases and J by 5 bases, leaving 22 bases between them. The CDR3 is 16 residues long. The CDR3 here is CASSLAGPSSGETQYF. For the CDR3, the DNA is TGCGCCAGCAGTCTGGCGGGACCGTCTTCTGGGGAGACCCAGTACTTC. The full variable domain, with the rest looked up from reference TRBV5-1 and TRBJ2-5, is KAGVTQTPRYLIKTRGQQVTLSCSPISGHRSVSWYQQTPGQGLQFLFEYFSETQRNKGNFPGRFSGRQFSNSRSEMNVSTLELGDSALYLCASSLAGPSSGETQYFGPGTRLLVL.

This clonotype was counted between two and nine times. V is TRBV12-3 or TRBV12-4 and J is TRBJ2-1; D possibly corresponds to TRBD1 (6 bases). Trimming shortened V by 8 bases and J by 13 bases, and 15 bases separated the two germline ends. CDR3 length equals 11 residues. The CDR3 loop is CASYQGGRQFF. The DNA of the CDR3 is TGTGCCAGCTACCAAGGGGGTCGTCAGTTCTTC.

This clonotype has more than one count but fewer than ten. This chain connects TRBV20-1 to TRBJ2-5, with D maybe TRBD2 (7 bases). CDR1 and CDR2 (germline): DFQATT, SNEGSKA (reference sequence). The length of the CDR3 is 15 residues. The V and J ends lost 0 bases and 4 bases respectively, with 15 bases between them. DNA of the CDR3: TGCAGTGCTAGAGAGTCACGGGGGGCGGGAGAGACCCAGTACTTC. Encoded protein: CSARESRGAGETQYF.

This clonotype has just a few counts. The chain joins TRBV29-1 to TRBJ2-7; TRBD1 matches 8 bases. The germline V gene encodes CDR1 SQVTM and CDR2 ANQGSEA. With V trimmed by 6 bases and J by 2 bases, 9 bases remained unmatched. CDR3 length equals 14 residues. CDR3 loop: CSVMVRDRPYEQYF. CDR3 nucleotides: TGCAGCGTCATGGTCCGGGACAGGCCCTACGAGCAGTACTTC.

The CDR3 DNA follows: TGTGCCAGTACCGCCCAATTAGGGGACAGCTACAATGAGCAGTTCTTC. This codes for CASTAQLGDSYNEQFF. The V and J genes are TRBV12-3 or TRBV12-4 and TRBJ2-1, with 7 bases identical to TRBD1. V lost 9 bases to trimming and J lost 3 bases; unmatched junction nucleotides: 14. The CDR3 length is 16 residues.

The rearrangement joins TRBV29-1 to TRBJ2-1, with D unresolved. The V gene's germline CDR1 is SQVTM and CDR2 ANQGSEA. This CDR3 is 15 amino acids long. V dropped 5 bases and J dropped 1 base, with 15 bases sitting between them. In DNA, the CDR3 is TGCAGCGTTCGTCTTCAAGGGTCATCCTACAATGAGCAGTTCTTC. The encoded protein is CSVRLQGSSYNEQFF.

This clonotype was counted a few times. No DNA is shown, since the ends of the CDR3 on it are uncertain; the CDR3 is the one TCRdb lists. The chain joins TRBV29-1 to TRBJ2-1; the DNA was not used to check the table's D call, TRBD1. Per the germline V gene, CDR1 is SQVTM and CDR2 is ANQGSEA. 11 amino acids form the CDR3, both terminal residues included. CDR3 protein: CSVGTGTAIDF.

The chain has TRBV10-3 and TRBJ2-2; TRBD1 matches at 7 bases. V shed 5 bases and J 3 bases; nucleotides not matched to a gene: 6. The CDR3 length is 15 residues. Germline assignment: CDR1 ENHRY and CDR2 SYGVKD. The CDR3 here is CAISPGQADTGELFF. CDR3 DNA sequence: TGTGCCATCAGTCCCGGACAGGCCGACACCGGGGAGCTGTTTTTT.

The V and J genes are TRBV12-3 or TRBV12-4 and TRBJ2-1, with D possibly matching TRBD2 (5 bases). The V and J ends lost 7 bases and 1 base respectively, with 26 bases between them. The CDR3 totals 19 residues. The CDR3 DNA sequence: TGTGCCAGCACCCCCCTTAGACTGACTAAAGCTGAGTCCTACAATGAGCAGTTCTTC. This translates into CASTPLRLTKAESYNEQFF.

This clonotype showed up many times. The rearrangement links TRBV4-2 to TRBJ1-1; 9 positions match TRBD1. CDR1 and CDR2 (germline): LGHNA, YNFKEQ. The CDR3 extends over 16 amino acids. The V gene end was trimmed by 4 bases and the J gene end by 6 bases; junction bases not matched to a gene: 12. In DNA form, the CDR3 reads TGTGCCAGCAGCCCTAAAAAGGGACAGGGAGTGCCTGAAGCTTTCTTT. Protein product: CASSPKKGQGVPEAFF.